The 27 T cell receptor beta chains given below trace back to one sample, sequenced in a study of blood T cell repertoires in COVID-19. Sequencing was performed with immunoSEQ multiplex PCR; in TCRdb, only in-frame clones are kept and a portion is missing. Found here are some 190,000 clones, approximately 84% of them singletons; the top ten hold more than 2.5%. Source material: PBMCs or T cells enriched from blood (not recorded which). The source of these receptors is a woman under 40 who had recovered from COVID-19.

This clone showed up just once. This chain uses TRBV27 with TRBJ1-3; tentatively, D is TRBD1 (5 bases). CDR3 size: 15 residues. Trimming took 5 bases from V and 0 from J, leaving 11 bases between them. In germline, CDR1 is MNHEY, CDR2 SMNVEV (reference sequence). The CDR3 DNA reads as TGTGCCAGCAGTCCACAGGTTTACTCTGGAAACACCATATATTTT. This encodes CASSPQVYSGNTIYF.

This chain links TRBV11-2 with TRBJ2-7; a possible D gene is TRBD2 (5 bases). Trimming stripped 0 bases from V and 3 bases from J, with 15 bases between. The V gene's germline CDR1 is SGHAT and CDR2 FQNNGV. CDR3 length: 16 amino acids. This CDR3 reads CASSLDSSSSYYEQYF. In DNA, the CDR3 is TGTGCCAGCAGCTTAGACTCATCTAGCAGCTACTACGAGCAGTACTTC. The full variable domain, rest sourced from reference TRBV11-2 and TRBJ2-7, is EAGVAQSPRYKIIEKRQSVAFWCNPISGHATLYWYQQILGQGPKLLIQFQNNGVVDDSQLPKDRFSAERLKGVDSTLKIQPAKLEDSAVYLCASSLDSSSSYYEQYFGPGTRLTVT.

DNA of the CDR3: TGTGCCAGTAGTGTCCAATACGACAGGGAGTCTGGCTACACCTTC. Translation gives CASSVQYDRESGYTF. V is TRBV19 and J is TRBJ1-2; 7 bases map to TRBD1. V shed 5 bases and J 7 bases; nucleotides not matched to a gene: 13. CDR1 LNHDA and CDR2 SQIVND come from the germline V gene (reference sequence). The CDR3 is made up of 15 amino acids.

The chain is built from TRBV28 and TRBJ2-1; the match to TRBD2 covers 9 bases. V lost 4 bases and J lost 1; bases outside the gene matches: 11. The CDR3 has 18 residues. In germline, CDR1 is MDHEN, CDR2 SYDVKM. The CDR3 protein is CASSSLLIAGVSYNEQFF. CDR3 nucleotide sequence: TGTGCCAGCAGTTCCCTCCTTATAGCGGGGGTGTCCTACAATGAGCAGTTCTTC. Full variable domain (missing parts from reference TRBV28 and TRBJ2-1): DVKVTQSSRYLVKRTGEKVFLECVQDMDHENMFWYRQDPGLGLRLIYFSYDVKMKEKGDIPEGYSVSREKKERFSLILESASTNQTSMYLCASSSLLIAGVSYNEQFFGPGTRLTVL.

In the case of this clone: Different DNA sequences within this sample yield the same CDR3. V usage is TRBV28 and J usage is TRBJ1-2; no firm D call. Trimming cost V 5 bases and J 4 bases, with 8 bases left between them. Germline CDR1 is MDHEN and CDR2 is SYDVKM. This CDR3 comprises 12 residues. The CDR3 sequence: CASSPRAYGYTF. The CDR3 DNA is TGTGCCAGCAGTCCCCGAGCCTATGGCTACACCTTC.

The chain recombines TRBV30 with TRBJ1-2; D remains unclear. V gave up 5 bases and J gave up 0 bases, with 7 bases separating them. Germline V gives CDR1 GTSNPN, CDR2 SVGIG (reference sequence). The CDR3 is 12 amino acids. The CDR3 sequence is CAWQAPNYGYTF. As DNA, the CDR3 is TGTGCCTGGCAGGCGCCTAACTATGGCTACACCTTC.

This clone was found a few times. This chain links TRBV30 with TRBJ1-6, with 9 nucleotides matching TRBD1. Per germline, CDR1 GTSNPN and CDR2 SVGIG (reference sequence). The length of the CDR3 is 15 residues. Unmatched junction bases numbered 7, after V lost 3 bases and J lost 7 bases. This CDR3 is CAWRGSGTGNSPLHF. In DNA form, the CDR3 reads TGTGCCTGGAGGGGATCCGGGACAGGGAATTCACCCCTCCACTTT.

The CDR3 sequence: CATSLMTRTNEKLFF. CDR3 bases: TGTGCCACCAGCCTAATGACAAGGACTAATGAAAAACTGTTTTTT. The chain joins TRBV15 to TRBJ1-4, with D unclear. The CDR3 runs to 15 residues. The V end lost 5 bases, the J end lost 2 bases, and 12 bases lay between the germline ends. The germline V gene has CDR1 LNHNV and CDR2 YYDKDF (reference sequence).

The chain has TRBV7-9 and TRBJ2-7; 9 positions match TRBD1. This CDR3 is 14 amino acids long. From germline, CDR1 is SEHNR and CDR2 FQNEAQ (reference sequence). J lost 7 bases, V lost 3 bases, and 7 bases had no gene match. CDR3 bases: TGTGCCAGCAGCTTTGGGACAGGGCATCAAGAGCAGTACTTC. This codes for CASSFGTGHQEQYF.

The V gene is TRBV9, the J gene TRBJ1-6, with no clear D. V was cut by 0 bases and J by 9 bases, with 13 bases left in between. The CDR3 is made up of 15 amino acids. Germline assignment: CDR1 SGDLS and CDR2 YYNGEE. The chain's CDR3 is CASSVEDGGISPLHF. The CDR3, as DNA: TGTGCCAGCAGCGTAGAGGATGGCGGGATTTCACCCCTCCACTTT.

This clone is a singleton in its sample. For the CDR3, the DNA is TGCAGCGTTGAAGAGCAGGCAGGGCTTTCTGGCTACACCTTC. Translating it yields CSVEEQAGLSGYTF. The J gene is TRBJ1-2, the V gene TRBV29-1; possible D gene TRBD1, 5 bases. The germline V and J ends were trimmed by 0 bases and 7 bases, with 15 bases remaining between them. In germline, CDR1 is SQVTM, CDR2 ANQGSEA. There are 14 residues in the CDR3.

This clone was observed once. The germline gene is not matched at one end of the junction; a read error may be the cause. This sequence joins TRBV7-7 and TRBJ2-1; 12 nucleotides align to TRBD2. Germline V gene data show CDR1 as SSHAT and CDR2 as FNYEAQ (reference sequence). The length of the CDR3 is 17 residues. This CDR3 is CASSRALAGGNYNEQFF. The CDR3 DNA sequence: TGTGCTAGCAGCCGGGCCCTAGCGGGGGGGAATTACAATGAGCAGTTCTTC.

The chain links TRBV28 to TRBJ1-4, with 11 bases matching TRBD1. The CDR3 spans 15 residues. Germline assignment: CDR1 MDHEN and CDR2 SYDVKM. The trim removed 3 bases at V and 7 bases at J, leaving 4 bases unmatched. The CDR3, as DNA: TGTGCCAGCAGTTTTTTGGACAGGGGGCGTGAAAAACTGTTTTTT. Encoded protein: CASSFLDRGREKLFF.

To note about this clone: This may be a read error: a much more frequent sequence differs by one nucleotide. The chain couples TRBV27 to TRBJ1-6; the match to TRBD1 covers 9 bases. The CDR3 is 14 amino acids. With V trimmed by 6 bases and J by 4 bases, 1 base remained unmatched. Germline-derived CDR1 and CDR2 are MNHEY and SMNVEV (reference sequence). CDR3 residues: CASRGTGYNSPLHF. CDR3 in DNA: TGTGCCAGCAGGGGGACAGGGTATAATTCACCCCTCCACTTT.

This chain uses TRBV21-1 with TRBJ1-5; no check of the table's D call, TRBD1, against the DNA was made. TRBV21-1 is described as a pseudogene. This CDR3 contains 17 residues. The CDR3 sequence is CASSKFTWTGLNQPQHF. The CDR3, as DNA: TGTGCCAGCAGCAAGTTTACTTGGACAGGGCTCAATCAGCCCCAGCATTTT.

This chain connects TRBV18 to TRBJ1-4; D perhaps matches TRBD1 (6 bases). The V end lost 2 bases, the J end lost 3 bases, and 10 bases lay between the germline ends. In germline, CDR1 is KGHSH, CDR2 LQKENI. This CDR3 is 15 amino acids long. CDR3: CASSPGGDSNEKLFF. In DNA, the CDR3 is TGTGCCAGCTCACCAGGGGGCGACTCTAATGAAAAACTGTTTTTT.

This chain uses TRBV6-4 with TRBJ2-1, with a tentative D call TRBD2 (6 bases). The CDR3 sequence is 16 residues long. V lost 2 bases, J lost 0 bases, and 11 bases lay in between. Germline lookup yields CDR1 MRHNA and CDR2 SNTAGT. Here the CDR3 reads CASSDSGTGSYNEQFF. For the CDR3, the DNA is TGTGCCAGCAGTGACAGTGGGACTGGCTCCTACAATGAGCAGTTCTTC.

V usage is TRBV28 and J usage is TRBJ1-5; D not resolved. Germline CDR1 MDHEN, CDR2 SYDVKM. This CDR3 region has 13 residues. Trimming removed 7 bases from V and 11 bases from J, with 18 bases in between. The CDR3 DNA reads TGTGCCAGCACCGGACTCGGCGCGGACTCCCAGCATTTT. This translates into CASTGLGADSQHF.

The chain uses TRBV28 and TRBJ2-7; the D gene is possibly TRBD2 (5 bases). Germline CDR1 reads MDHEN; CDR2 reads SYDVKM. CDR3 length equals 13 residues. V was trimmed by 5 bases and J by 2 bases, leaving 10 bases between them. The CDR3 is CASSAGDPYEQYV. For the CDR3, the DNA is TGTGCCAGCAGTGCCGGGGATCCCTACGAGCAGTACGTC.

This clone appeared a single time. V gene TRBV24-1 combines with J gene TRBJ1-1; 8 bases are shared with TRBD1. Germline V gene data show CDR1 as KGHDR and CDR2 as SFDVKD. This CDR3 is built from 17 residues. Trimming took 3 bases from V and 4 from J; bases not matched to a gene: 12. The CDR3 loop reads CATSDRRQGTGVTEAFF. CDR3 in DNA: TGTGCCACCAGTGATAGGAGACAGGGGACGGGGGTCACTGAAGCTTTCTTT.

This clone occurred a few times. The chain recombines TRBV19 with TRBJ1-1; D might be TRBD1 (5 bases). In germline, CDR1 is LNHDA, CDR2 SQIVND (reference sequence). Between the trimmed V and J ends, which lost 9 bases and 0 bases, there was a span of 11 bases. The CDR3 is made up of 13 amino acids. CDR3 residues: CASSQGMNTEAFF. Here the CDR3 DNA reads TGTGCCAGCAGTCAGGGCATGAACACTGAAGCTTTCTTT.

This clone was seen a handful of times. The chain links TRBV10-3 to TRBJ2-3, with 7 bases matching TRBD2. The germline gives CDR1 ENHRY, CDR2 SYGVKD. The CDR3 covers 17 residues. V lost 0 bases to trimming and J lost 1 base; unmatched junction nucleotides: 7. The CDR3 spells CAISESLGLAGTDTQYF. The CDR3 bases are TGTGCCATCAGTGAGTCTCTGGGGCTAGCGGGCACAGATACGCAGTATTTT.

This chain joins TRBV5-1 and TRBJ2-5; 11 bases agree with TRBD2. The germline CDR1 and CDR2 sequences are SGHRS and YFSETQ. Germline trimming cut 0 bases from V and 2 bases from J; bases unmatched to any gene: 9. The CDR3 has 18 residues. The CDR3 sequence: CASSLDLGASGGQETQYF. The CDR3 DNA is TGCGCCAGCAGCTTGGATTTAGGGGCTAGCGGGGGGCAAGAGACCCAGTACTTC. The variable domain in full, with the rest retrieved from reference TRBV5-1 and TRBJ2-5, is KAGVTQTPRYLIKTRGQQVTLSCSPISGHRSVSWYQQTPGQGLQFLFEYFSETQRNKGNFPGRFSGRQFSNSRSEMNVSTLELGDSALYLCASSLDLGASGGQETQYFGPGTRLLVL.

V gene TRBV7-8 combines with J gene TRBJ2-1; 7 bases are a match to TRBD1. J gave up 3 bases and V 5 bases, and 13 bases lay outside the gene matches. The germline CDR1 and CDR2 sequences are SGHVS and FQNEAQ. The CDR3 loop spans 17 amino acids. CDR3 in DNA: TGTGCCAGCAGCACCGACAGGGTAGGTCGTCGCTACAATGAGCAGTTCTTC. It specifies CASSTDRVGRRYNEQFF. Together with reference TRBV7-8 and TRBJ2-1, the CDR3 gives the full variable domain: GAGVSQSPRYKVAKRGQDVALRCDPISGHVSLFWYQQALGQGPEFLTYFQNEAQLDKSGLPSDRFFAERPEGSVSTLKIQRTQQEDSAVYLCASSTDRVGRRYNEQFFGPGTRLTVL.

This sequence joins TRBV11-2 and TRBJ2-7; D perhaps matches TRBD2 (5 bases). Looked up from germline, CDR1 is SGHAT and CDR2 is FQNNGV. V shed 7 bases and J shed 4 bases, with 11 bases lying between them. The CDR3 spans 12 residues. This chain's CDR3 is CASTGSGYEQYF. The CDR3, as DNA: TGTGCCAGCACCGGTTCGGGATACGAGCAGTACTTC.

This clone has only one observation. The chain joins TRBV27 to TRBJ2-1; 9 bases fit TRBD2. This CDR3 has 19 residues. With V trimmed by 1 base and J by 2 bases, 12 bases remained unmatched. Germline CDR1 reads MNHEY; CDR2 reads SMNVEV (reference sequence). CDR3 sequence (DNA): TGTGCCAGCAGTTTATTCGGTGATTCAAGCGGGGGGACCTACAATGAGCAGTTCTTC. This codes for CASSLFGDSSGGTYNEQFF.

The rearrangement links TRBV5-4 to TRBJ2-1; 12 nucleotides agree with TRBD2. J was trimmed by 6 bases and V by 4 bases; bases with no gene match: 11. Germline V gene data show CDR1 as SGHNT and CDR2 as YYREEE (reference sequence). This CDR3 is 17 amino acids long. CDR3 residues: CASSRAALAGGLNEQFF. CDR3 nucleotide sequence: TGTGCCAGCAGCCGAGCGGCTCTAGCGGGGGGGCTCAATGAGCAGTTCTTC.